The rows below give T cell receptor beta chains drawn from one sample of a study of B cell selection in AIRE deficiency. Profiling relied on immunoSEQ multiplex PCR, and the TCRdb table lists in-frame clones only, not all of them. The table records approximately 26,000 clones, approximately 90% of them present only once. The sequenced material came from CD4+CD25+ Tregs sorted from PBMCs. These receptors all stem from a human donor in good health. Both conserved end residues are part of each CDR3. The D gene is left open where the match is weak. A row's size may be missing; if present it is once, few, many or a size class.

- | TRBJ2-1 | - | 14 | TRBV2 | CATRAGGARNEQFF | TGTGCCACCCGTGCGGGCGGGGCGCGCAATGAGCAGTTCTTC
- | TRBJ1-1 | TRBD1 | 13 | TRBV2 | CASSDFRGGEAFF | TGTGCCAGCAGTGACTTCAGGGGGGGTGAAGCTTTCTTT
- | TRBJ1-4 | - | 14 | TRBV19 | CASSPRTANEKLFF | TGTGCCAGTAGTCCCAGGACAGCTAATGAAAAGCTGTTTTTT
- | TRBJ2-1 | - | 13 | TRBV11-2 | CASSLGGGWEQFF | TGTGCCAGCAGCTTAGGAGGGGGGTGGGAGCAGTTCTTC
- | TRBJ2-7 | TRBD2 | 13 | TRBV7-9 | CASSKGRDYEQYF | TGTGCCAGCAGCAAAGGGAGGGACTACGAGCAGTACTTC
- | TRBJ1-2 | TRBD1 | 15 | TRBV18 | CASSPKGQTNYGYTF | TGTGCCAGCTCACCTAAGGGACAGACTAACTATGGCTACACCTTC
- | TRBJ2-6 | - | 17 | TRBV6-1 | CASSEGLGGSGANVLTF | TGTGCCAGCAGTGAAGGTCTTGGGGGCTCTGGGGCCAACGTCCTGACTTTC
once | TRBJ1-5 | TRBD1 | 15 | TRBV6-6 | CASSSRDSSNQPQHF | TGTGCCAGCAGTTCCCGGGACAGTAGCAATCAGCCCCAGCATTTT
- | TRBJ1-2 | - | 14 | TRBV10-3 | CAIRPSGPRGGYTF | TGTGCCATCAGACCTTCGGGACCGCGTGGTGGCTACACCTTC
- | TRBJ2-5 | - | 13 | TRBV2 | CASGGPGVETQYF | TGTGCCAGTGGGGGACCAGGGGTGGAGACCCAGTACTTC
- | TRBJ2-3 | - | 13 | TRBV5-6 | CASSRDPTDTQYF | TGTGCCAGCAGCAGGGACCCCACAGATACGCAGTATTTT
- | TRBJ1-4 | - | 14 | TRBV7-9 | CASSFAQGGEKLFF | TGTGCCAGCAGCTTTGCTCAGGGTGGCGAAAAACTGTTTTTT
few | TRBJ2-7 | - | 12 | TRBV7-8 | CASSLAGIEQYF | TGTGCCAGCAGCTTAGCAGGGATCGAGCAGTACTTC
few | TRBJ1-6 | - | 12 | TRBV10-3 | CAVSGPSAPLHF | TGTGCCGTCTCCGGCCCTTCGGCACCCCTCCACTTT
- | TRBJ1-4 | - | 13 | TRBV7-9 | CASSLVPNEKLFF | TGTGCCAGCAGCTTAGTCCCGAATGAAAAACTGTTTTTT
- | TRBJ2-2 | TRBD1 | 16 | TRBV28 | CASSLPGQGATGELFF | TGTGCCAGCAGTTTACCGGGACAGGGAGCCACCGGGGAGCTGTTTTTT
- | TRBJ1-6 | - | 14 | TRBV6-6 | CASRIGLLNSPLHF | TGTGCCAGCAGGATTGGACTCCTAAATTCACCCCTCCACTTT
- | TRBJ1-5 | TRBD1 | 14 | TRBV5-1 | CASSLSGGGQPQHF | TGCGCCAGCAGCTTGTCAGGGGGCGGCCAGCCCCAGCATTTT
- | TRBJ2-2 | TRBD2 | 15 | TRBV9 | CASSGLAGNTGELFF | TGTGCCAGCAGCGGACTAGCGGGGAACACCGGGGAGCTGTTTTTT
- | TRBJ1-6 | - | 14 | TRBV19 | CASSTRGYNSPLHF | TGTGCCAGTAGTACACGGGGCTATAATTCACCCCTCCACTTT
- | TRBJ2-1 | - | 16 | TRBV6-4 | CASSDAQGRSYNEQFF | TGTGCCAGCAGTGACGCCCAGGGACGCTCCTACAATGAGCAGTTCTTC
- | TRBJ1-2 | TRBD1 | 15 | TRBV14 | CASSRLPTGGDGYTF | TGTGCCAGCAGCCGGCTACCGACAGGGGGCGATGGCTACACCTTC
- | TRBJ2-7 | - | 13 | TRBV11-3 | CASSLGVGHEQYF | TGTGCCAGCAGCTTAGGGGTGGGCCACGAGCAGTACTTC
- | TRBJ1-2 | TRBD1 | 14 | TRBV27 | CASSSGGLDYGYTF | TGTGCCAGCAGTTCAGGGGGCTTGGACTATGGCTACACCTTC
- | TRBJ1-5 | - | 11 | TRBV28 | CASSLNRTQHF | TGTGCCAGCAGTTTAAACAGGACCCAGCATTTT
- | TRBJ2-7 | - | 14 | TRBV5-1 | CASSLLASYYEQYF | TGCGCCAGCAGCTTGTTGGCCTCCTACTACGAGCAGTACTTC
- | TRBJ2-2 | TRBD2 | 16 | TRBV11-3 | CASSFSGALPPGELFF | TGTGCCAGCAGCTTTAGCGGGGCCCTACCCCCCGGGGAGCTGTTTTTT
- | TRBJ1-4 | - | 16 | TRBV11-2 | CASSLDLGRGREKLFF | TGTGCCAGCAGCTTAGATTTGGGCAGGGGTCGGGAAAAACTGTTTTTT
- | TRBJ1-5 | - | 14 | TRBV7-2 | CASSLGTGNQPQHF | TGTGCCAGCAGCTTAGGGACAGGCAATCAGCCCCAGCATTTT
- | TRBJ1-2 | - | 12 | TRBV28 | CASSRGDYGYTF | TGTGCCAGCAGTAGGGGTGACTATGGCTACACCTTC
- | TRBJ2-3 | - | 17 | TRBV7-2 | CASSLSPVGRGTDTQYF | TGTGCCAGCAGCTTAAGTCCCGTTGGGCGGGGCACAGATACGCAGTATTTT
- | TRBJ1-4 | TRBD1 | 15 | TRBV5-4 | CASSSTGATNEKLFF | TGTGCCAGCAGCAGCACAGGGGCAACTAATGAAAAACTGTTTTTT
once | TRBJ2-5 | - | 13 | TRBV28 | CASSFRRAQTQYF | TGTGCCAGCAGTTTCCGGCGGGCGCAGACCCAGTACTTC
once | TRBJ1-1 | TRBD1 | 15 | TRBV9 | CASSVGTGKGTEAFF | TGTGCCAGCAGCGTGGGGACAGGCAAAGGAACTGAAGCTTTCTTT
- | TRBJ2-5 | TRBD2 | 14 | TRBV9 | CASSVTSVQETQYF | TGTGCCAGCAGCGTGACTAGCGTACAAGAGACCCAGTACTTC
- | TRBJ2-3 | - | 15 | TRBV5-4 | CASSLPDRLTDTQYF | TGTGCCAGCAGCTTGCCCGACAGACTCACAGATACGCAGTATTTT
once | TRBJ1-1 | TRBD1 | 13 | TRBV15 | CATREQGSTEAFF | TGTGCCACCAGGGAACAGGGGAGTACTGAAGCTTTCTTT
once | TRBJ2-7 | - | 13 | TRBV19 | CASRRDVGSEQYF | TGTGCCAGTAGGAGGGATGTAGGGTCTGAGCAGTACTTC
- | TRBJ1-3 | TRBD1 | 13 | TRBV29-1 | CSGGTVSGNTIYF | TGCAGCGGGGGGACAGTCTCTGGAAACACCATATATTTT
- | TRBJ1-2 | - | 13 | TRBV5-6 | CASSPGQIYGYTF | TGTGCCAGCAGCCCCGGACAGATCTATGGCTACACCTTC
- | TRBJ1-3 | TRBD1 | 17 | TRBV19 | CASSMRTGQSSGNTIYF | TGTGCCAGTAGTATGAGGACAGGCCAGAGCTCTGGAAACACCATATATTTT
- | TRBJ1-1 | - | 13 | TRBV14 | CASSQDRFTEAFF | TGTGCCAGCAGCCAAGATAGGTTCACTGAAGCTTTCTTT
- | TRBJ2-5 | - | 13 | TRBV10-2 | CASSWASGETQYF | TGCGCCAGCAGTTGGGCTAGTGGAGAGACCCAGTACTTC
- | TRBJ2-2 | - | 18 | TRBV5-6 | CASSLGRFSVRINGELFF | TGTGCCAGCAGCTTGGGCCGGTTCTCGGTGAGGATCAACGGGGAGCTGTTTTTT
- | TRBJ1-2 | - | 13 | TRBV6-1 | CASSVWGEYGYTF | TGTGCCAGCAGTGTGTGGGGCGAGTATGGCTACACCTTC
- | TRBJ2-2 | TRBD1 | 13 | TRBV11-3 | CASSSTGYGELFF | TGTGCCAGCAGCTCGACAGGGTACGGGGAGCTGTTTTTT
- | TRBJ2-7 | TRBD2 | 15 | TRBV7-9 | CASSLARRGSYEQYF | TGTGCCAGCAGCTTAGCGCGGCGGGGGTCCTACGAGCAGTACTTC
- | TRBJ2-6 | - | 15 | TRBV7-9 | CASSSLASGANVLTF | TGTGCCAGCAGCTCACTAGCATCCGGGGCCAACGTCCTGACTTTC
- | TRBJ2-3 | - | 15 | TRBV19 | CASKHGRVITDTQYF | TGTGCCAGTAAACACGGAAGAGTAATAACAGATACGCAGTATTTT
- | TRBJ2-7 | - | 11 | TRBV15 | CATSAGNEQYF | TGTGCCACCAGCGCAGGGAACGAGCAGTACTTC
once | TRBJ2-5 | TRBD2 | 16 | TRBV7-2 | CASSLGPRGGQETQYF | TGTGCCAGCAGCTTAGGTCCCCGGGGGGGCCAAGAGACCCAGTACTTC